The 13 T cell receptor beta chains presented below share a single source sample, sequenced in a study of blood T cells in healthy people across ages. Primers used in a second PCR of roughly 6 to 12 cycles were a sample-barcoded 5' primer and a J-beta primer mix. Via MiXCR, TCRdb re-called the 5' RACE reads, giving one row per CDR3 protein. The sample holds some 920,000 distinct CDR3 sequences, around 54% seen once. The specimen sequenced was blood. These receptor sequences come from a woman aged 55-70 years in good health.

CDR3 bases: TGCGCCAGCAGCCACACTAGCGGATTCTTCAATGAGCAGTTCTTC. This translates into CASSHTSGFFNEQFF. V and J are TRBV4-1 and TRBJ2-1; 8 positions match TRBD2. The germline V gene encodes CDR1 MGHRA and CDR2 YSYEKL. V lost 3 bases, J lost 6 bases, and 7 bases stayed unmatched. The CDR3 extends over 15 amino acids.

The chain links TRBV28 to TRBJ2-7, with TRBD2 matching over 11 bases. V lost 6 bases, J lost 1 base, and 11 bases stayed unmatched. The CDR3 length is 17 residues. CDR1 is MDHEN and CDR2 is SYDVKM in the germline V gene. The CDR3 is CASSRDTPSGRSYEQYF. Written as DNA, the CDR3 is TGTGCCAGCAGCCGGGACACCCCTAGCGGGAGGTCCTACGAGCAGTACTTC.

This clonotype has ten or more counts. This chain uses TRBV11-2 with TRBJ2-5, with 12 bases that match TRBD2. This CDR3 is 17 amino acids long. Germline-derived CDR1 and CDR2 are SGHAT and FQNNGV. V lost 5 bases to trimming and J lost 5 bases; unmatched junction nucleotides: 12. This CDR3 is CASSLTSGRLSGETQYF. The DNA of the CDR3 is TGTGCCAGCAGCCTCACTAGCGGGAGGCTCTCCGGCGAGACCCAGTACTTC.

The chain is built from TRBV20-1 and TRBJ2-1; no clear D gene. V was clipped by 6 bases and J by 4 bases, with 7 bases between them. This CDR3 contains 11 residues. From germline, CDR1 is DFQATT and CDR2 SNEGSKA (reference sequence). Written as DNA, the CDR3 is TGCAGTGCCGAACTATACAATGAGCAGTTCTTC. This codes for CSAELYNEQFF.

This clonotype was detected a few times. The J gene is TRBJ2-7, the V gene TRBV18, with a weak D call TRBD2 (5 bases). With the DNA end fitting TRBJ2-5 better, the J assignment may be wrong. The CDR3 spans 15 residues. The V gene's germline CDR1 is KGHSH and CDR2 LQKENI. CDR3 nucleotide sequence: TGTGCCAGCTCACCCACAGCCGGGATAAAAGAGACCCAGTACTTC. Protein: CASSPTAGIKETQYF.

This clonotype was counted between two and nine times. V and J are TRBV27 and TRBJ2-5, with D maybe TRBD1 (6 bases). The CDR3 extends over 13 amino acids. Per germline, CDR1 MNHEY and CDR2 SMNVEV (reference sequence). Deletions cut 10 bases from V and 4 bases from J, with 16 bases between. In nucleotides, the CDR3 is TGTGCCAACCAGTGCAGGGGCGTAGAGACCCAGTACTTC. Translating it yields CANQCRGVETQYF.

The chain carries TRBV7-3 and TRBJ2-7; possible D gene TRBD2, 6 bases. There are 14 residues in the CDR3. CDR1 and CDR2 (germline): SGHTA, FQGTGA. V lost 5 bases and J 7 bases, leaving 18 bases between the germline ends. The CDR3 protein is CASSDSGLGGEQYF. In nucleotides, the CDR3 is TGTGCCAGCAGCGATAGCGGACTTGGAGGGGAGCAGTACTTC. The full variable domain, its missing parts supplied by reference TRBV7-3 and TRBJ2-7, is GAGVSQTPSNKVTEKGKYVELRCDPISGHTALYWYRQSLGQGPEFLIYFQGTGAADDSGLPNDRFFAVRPEGSVSTLKIQRTERGDSAVYLCASSDSGLGGEQYFGPGTRLTVT.

The genes are TRBV20-1 and TRBJ1-5; D gene ambiguous. The CDR3 consists of 15 residues. The germline gives CDR1 DFQATT, CDR2 SNEGSKA (reference sequence). CDR3 sequence: CSPEGRANSNQPQHF. Written as DNA, the CDR3 is TGCAGCCCCGAGGGCAGAGCTAATAGCAATCAGCCCCAGCATTTT.

The CDR3 loop is CASMGSGSSYEQYF. Written as DNA, the CDR3 is TGTGCCAGCATGGGGAGCGGGAGTTCCTACGAGCAGTACTTC. This chain uses TRBV6-2 or TRBV6-3 with TRBJ2-7, with 8 bases lining up with TRBD2. V shed 7 bases, J shed 1 base, and the junction held 6 bases outside the gene matches. Per the germline V gene, CDR1 is MNHEY and CDR2 is SVGEGT. CDR3 length: 14 amino acids.

This clonotype has a handful of counts. This chain connects TRBV6-2 or TRBV6-3 to TRBJ2-3, with D possibly TRBD2 on 6 matching bases. V was cut by 6 bases and J by 2 bases, with 12 bases left in between. The germline CDR1 and CDR2 sequences are MNHEY and SVGEGT. The CDR3 has 14 residues. CDR3 sequence: CASSTGTFTDTQYF. CDR3 sequence (DNA): TGTGCCAGCAGCACCGGGACTTTCACAGATACGCAGTATTTT.

The rearrangement links TRBV29-1 to TRBJ2-1; 13 bases agree with TRBD2. The last part of the DNA fits TRBJ2-7 better; the J call may be wrong. This CDR3 comprises 14 residues. The germline CDR1 and CDR2 sequences are SQVTM and ANQGSEA. CDR3 bases: TGCAGCGGGGGACTAGCGGGAACCTACAATGAGCAGTACTTC. It yields the protein CSGGLAGTYNEQYF.

This clonotype has at least ten counts. The genes are TRBV4-1 and TRBJ1-4; D gene unclear. CDR3 size: 15 residues. The germline V gene has CDR1 MGHRA and CDR2 YSYEKL. V lost 1 base to trimming and J lost 0 bases, with 6 bases between them. CDR3 sequence: CASSQAAATNEKLFF. The CDR3 bases are TGCGCCAGCAGCCAAGCAGCCGCAACTAATGAAAAACTGTTTTTT.

This chain links TRBV16 with TRBJ1-3, with D possibly TRBD1 on 5 matching bases. The V gene's germline CDR1 is KGHSY and CDR2 FQNENV. V lost 1 base and J 0 bases, leaving 19 bases between the germline ends. This CDR3 is built from 19 residues. The CDR3 sequence: CASSQFIVAGLYSGNTIYF. CDR3 DNA sequence: TGTGCCAGCAGCCAATTCATTGTCGCAGGGCTCTACTCTGGAAACACCATATATTTT.